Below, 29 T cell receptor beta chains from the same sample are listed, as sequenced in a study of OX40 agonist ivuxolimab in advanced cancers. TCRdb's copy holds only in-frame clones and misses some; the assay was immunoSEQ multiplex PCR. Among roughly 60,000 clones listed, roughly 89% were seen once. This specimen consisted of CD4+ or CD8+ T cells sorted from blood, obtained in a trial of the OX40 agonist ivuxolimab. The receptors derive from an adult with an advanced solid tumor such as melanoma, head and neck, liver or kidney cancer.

CDR3 in amino acids: CASSLGLSTSTGELFF. The CDR3 region has the DNA TGTGCCAGCAGCTTAGGCCTATCGACCAGCACCGGGGAGCTGTTTTTT. The chain combines TRBV7-2 with TRBJ2-2; D not certain. Germline V lookup: CDR1 SGHTA, CDR2 FQGNSA. The CDR3 has 16 amino acids. V gave up 1 base and J gave up 4 bases, with 13 bases separating them. Combining the CDR3 with reference TRBV7-2 and TRBJ2-2 gives the whole variable domain GAGVSQSPSNKVTEKGKDVELRCDPISGHTALYWYRQSLGQGLEFLIYFQGNSAPDKSGLPSDRFSAERTGGSVSTLTIQRTQQEDSAVYLCASSLGLSTSTGELFFGEGSRLTVL.

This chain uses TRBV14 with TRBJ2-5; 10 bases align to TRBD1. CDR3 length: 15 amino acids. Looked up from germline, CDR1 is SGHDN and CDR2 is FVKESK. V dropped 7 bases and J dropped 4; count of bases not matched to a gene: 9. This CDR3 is CASNRQGAIGETQYF. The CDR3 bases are TGTGCCAGCAACCGACAGGGGGCGATTGGAGAGACCCAGTACTTC.

For the CDR3, the DNA is TGTGCCAGCAGCTTAGGGAGACAGGCGGATGGCTACACCTTC. It translates to CASSLGRQADGYTF. V gene TRBV7-9 combines with J gene TRBJ1-2; the D gene is possibly TRBD1 (6 bases). Trimming stripped 1 base from V and 6 bases from J, with 12 bases between. This CDR3 is built from 14 residues. Germline V gene lookup returns CDR1 SEHNR and CDR2 FQNEAQ (reference sequence).

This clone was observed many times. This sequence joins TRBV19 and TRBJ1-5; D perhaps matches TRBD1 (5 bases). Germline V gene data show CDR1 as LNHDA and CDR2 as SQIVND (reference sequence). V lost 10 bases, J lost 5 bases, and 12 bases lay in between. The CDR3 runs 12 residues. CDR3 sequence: CATRDRYQPQHF. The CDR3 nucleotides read TGTGCCACTCGGGACCGGTATCAGCCCCAGCATTTT.

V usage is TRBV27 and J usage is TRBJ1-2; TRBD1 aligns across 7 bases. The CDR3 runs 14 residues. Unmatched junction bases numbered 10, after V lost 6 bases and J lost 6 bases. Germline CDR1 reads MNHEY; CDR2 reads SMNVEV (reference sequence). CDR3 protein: CASRRQGTPDGYTF. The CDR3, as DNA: TGTGCCAGCAGACGACAGGGAACGCCTGATGGCTACACCTTC.

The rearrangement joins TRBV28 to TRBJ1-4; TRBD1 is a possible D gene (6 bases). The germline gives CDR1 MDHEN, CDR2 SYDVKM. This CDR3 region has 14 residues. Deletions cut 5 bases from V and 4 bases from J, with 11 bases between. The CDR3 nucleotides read TGTGCCAGCAGTCCACAGGGAAGTAATGAAAAACTGTTTTTT. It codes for CASSPQGSNEKLFF.

This CDR3 reads CASSLTSGSGETQYF. The CDR3 nucleotides are TGTGCCAGCAGCTTGACTAGCGGGAGCGGGGAGACCCAGTACTTC. This chain joins TRBV11-2 and TRBJ2-5; 12 bases are shared with TRBD2. The germline gives CDR1 SGHAT, CDR2 FQNNGV. The ends lost 3 bases at V and 5 bases at J; junction bases unmatched: 4. The CDR3 is 15 residues long.

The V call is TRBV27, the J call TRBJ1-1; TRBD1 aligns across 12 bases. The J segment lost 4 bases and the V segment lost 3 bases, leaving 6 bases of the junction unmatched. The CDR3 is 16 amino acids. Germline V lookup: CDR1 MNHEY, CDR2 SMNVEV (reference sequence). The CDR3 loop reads CASSLFGTGGLTEAFF. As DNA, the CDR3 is TGTGCCAGCAGTTTGTTTGGGACAGGGGGCCTCACTGAAGCTTTCTTT.

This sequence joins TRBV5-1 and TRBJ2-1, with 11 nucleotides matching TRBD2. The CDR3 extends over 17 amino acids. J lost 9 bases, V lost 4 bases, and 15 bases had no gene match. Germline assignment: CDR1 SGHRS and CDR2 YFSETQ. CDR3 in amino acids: CASSTARTSGQRGEQFF. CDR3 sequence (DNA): TGCGCCAGCAGCACCGCACGGACTAGCGGGCAAAGGGGTGAGCAGTTCTTC.

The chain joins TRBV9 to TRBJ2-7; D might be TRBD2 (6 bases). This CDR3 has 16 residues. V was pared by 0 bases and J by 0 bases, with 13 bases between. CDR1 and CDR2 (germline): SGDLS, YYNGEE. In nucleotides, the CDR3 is TGTGCCAGCAGCGTAGATGGGCGGGGAAGCTCCTACGAGCAGTACTTC. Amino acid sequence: CASSVDGRGSSYEQYF.

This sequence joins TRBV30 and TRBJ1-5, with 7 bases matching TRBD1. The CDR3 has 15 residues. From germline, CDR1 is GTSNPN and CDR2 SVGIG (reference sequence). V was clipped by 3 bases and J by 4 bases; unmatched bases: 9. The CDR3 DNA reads TGTGCCTGGAGGTCAAAGGGGGCTACGAATCAGCCCCAGCATTTT. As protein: CAWRSKGATNQPQHF.

The CDR3 spells CASSLEAPPGTQYF. The DNA of the CDR3 is TGTGCCAGCAGCTTGGAGGCGCCCCCGGGGACCCAGTACTTC. The rearrangement uses TRBV5-8 and TRBJ2-5; no reliable D call. The CDR3 contains 14 residues. V was shortened by 0 bases and J by 7 bases, with 13 bases between the two germline ends. Germline CDR1 is SGHTS and CDR2 is YDEGEE.

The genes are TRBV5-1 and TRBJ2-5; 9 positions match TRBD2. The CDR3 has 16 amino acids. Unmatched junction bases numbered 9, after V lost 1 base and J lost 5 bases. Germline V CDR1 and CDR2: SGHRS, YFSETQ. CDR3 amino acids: CASSLSGGRALETQYF. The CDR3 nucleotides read TGCGCCAGCAGCTTGTCGGGCGGGAGGGCCCTCGAGACCCAGTACTTC.

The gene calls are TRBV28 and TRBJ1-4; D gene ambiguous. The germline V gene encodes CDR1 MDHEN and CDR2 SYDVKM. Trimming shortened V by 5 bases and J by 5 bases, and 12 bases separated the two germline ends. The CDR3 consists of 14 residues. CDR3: CASSQAPVNEKLFF. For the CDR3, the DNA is TGTGCCAGCAGTCAGGCCCCGGTGAATGAAAAACTGTTTTTT.

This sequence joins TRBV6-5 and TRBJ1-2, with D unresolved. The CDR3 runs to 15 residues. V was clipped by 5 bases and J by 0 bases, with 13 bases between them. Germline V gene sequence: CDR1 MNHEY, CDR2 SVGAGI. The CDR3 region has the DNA TGTGCCAGCAGTCGACGAGCTTCTTCTAACTATGGCTACACCTTC. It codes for CASSRRASSNYGYTF.

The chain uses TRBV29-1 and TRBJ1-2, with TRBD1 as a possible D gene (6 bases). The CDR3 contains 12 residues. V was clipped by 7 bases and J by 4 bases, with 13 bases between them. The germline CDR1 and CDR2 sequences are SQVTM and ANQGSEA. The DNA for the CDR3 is TGCAGCGGGGAGGACAGTACCTATGGCTACACCTTC. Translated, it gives CSGEDSTYGYTF. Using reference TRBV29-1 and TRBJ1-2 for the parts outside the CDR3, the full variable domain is SAVISQKPSRDICQRGTSLTIQCQVDSQVTMMFWYRQQPGQSLTLIATANQGSEATYESGFVIDKFPISRPNLTFSTLTVSNMSPEDSSIYLCSGEDSTYGYTFGSGTRLTVV.

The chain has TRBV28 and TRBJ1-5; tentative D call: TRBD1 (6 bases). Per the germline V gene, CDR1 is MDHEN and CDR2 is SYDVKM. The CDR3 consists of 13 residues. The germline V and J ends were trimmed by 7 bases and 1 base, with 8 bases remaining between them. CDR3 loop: CASIQGSNQPQHF. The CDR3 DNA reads TGTGCCAGCATCCAGGGGAGCAATCAGCCCCAGCATTTT. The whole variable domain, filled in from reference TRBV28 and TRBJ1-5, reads DVKVTQSSRYLVKRTGEKVFLECVQDMDHENMFWYRQDPGLGLRLIYFSYDVKMKEKGDIPEGYSVSREKKERFSLILESASTNQTSMYLCASIQGSNQPQHFGDGTRLSIL.

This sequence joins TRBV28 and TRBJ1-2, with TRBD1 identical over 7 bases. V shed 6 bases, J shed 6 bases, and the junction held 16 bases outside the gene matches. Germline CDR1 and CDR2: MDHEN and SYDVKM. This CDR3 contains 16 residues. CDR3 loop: CASSRPRQGQINGYTF. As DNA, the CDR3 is TGTGCCAGCAGCCGCCCGAGACAGGGCCAAATTAATGGCTACACCTTC.

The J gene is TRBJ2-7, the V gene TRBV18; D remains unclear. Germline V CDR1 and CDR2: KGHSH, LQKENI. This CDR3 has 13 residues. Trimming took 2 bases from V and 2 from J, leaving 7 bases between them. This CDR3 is CASSPVETYEQYF. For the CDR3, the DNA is TGTGCCAGCTCACCAGTGGAGACCTACGAGCAGTACTTC.

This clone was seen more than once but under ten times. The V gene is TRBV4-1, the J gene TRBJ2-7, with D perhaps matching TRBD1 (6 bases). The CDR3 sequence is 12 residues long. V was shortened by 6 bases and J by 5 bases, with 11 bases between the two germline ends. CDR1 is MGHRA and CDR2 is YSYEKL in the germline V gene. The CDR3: CASSDRFHEQYF. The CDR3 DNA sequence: TGCGCCAGCAGTGACAGGTTCCACGAGCAGTACTTC.

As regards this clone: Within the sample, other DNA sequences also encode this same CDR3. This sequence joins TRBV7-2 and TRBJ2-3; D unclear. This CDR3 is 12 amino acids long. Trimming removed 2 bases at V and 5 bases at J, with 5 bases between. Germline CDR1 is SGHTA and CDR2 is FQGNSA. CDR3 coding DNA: TGTGCCAGCAGCTTATCGGGAGATACGCAGTATTTT. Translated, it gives CASSLSGDTQYF.

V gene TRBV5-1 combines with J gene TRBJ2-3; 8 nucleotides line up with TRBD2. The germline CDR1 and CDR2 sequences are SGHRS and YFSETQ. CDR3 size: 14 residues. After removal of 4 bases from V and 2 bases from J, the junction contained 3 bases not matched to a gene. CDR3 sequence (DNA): TGCGCCAGCAGCAGGGGACTAGACACAGATACGCAGTATTTT. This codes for CASSRGLDTDTQYF.

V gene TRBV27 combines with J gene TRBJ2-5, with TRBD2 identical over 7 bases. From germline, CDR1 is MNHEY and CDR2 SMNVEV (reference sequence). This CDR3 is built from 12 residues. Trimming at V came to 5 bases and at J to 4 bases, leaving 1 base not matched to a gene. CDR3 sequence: CASSGGGETQYF. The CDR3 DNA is TGTGCCAGCAGTGGGGGGGGAGAGACCCAGTACTTC.

CDR3 amino acids: CASSLGAKNIQYF. The CDR3 nucleotides read TGTGCCAGCAGCTTAGGAGCCAAAAACATTCAGTACTTC. The V gene is TRBV7-2, the J gene TRBJ2-4; the D is unclear. Germline-derived CDR1 and CDR2 are SGHTA and FQGNSA. With 1 base removed from V and 0 bases from J, the gap between germline ends came to 1 base. CDR3 size: 13 residues.

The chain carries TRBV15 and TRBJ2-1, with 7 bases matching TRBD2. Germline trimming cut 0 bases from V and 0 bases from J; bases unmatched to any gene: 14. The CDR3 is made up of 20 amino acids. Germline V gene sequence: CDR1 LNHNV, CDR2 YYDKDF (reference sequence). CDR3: CATSRDVRARLADSYNEQFF. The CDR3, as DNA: TGTGCCACCAGCAGAGATGTTAGAGCCCGGCTAGCGGACTCCTACAATGAGCAGTTCTTC.

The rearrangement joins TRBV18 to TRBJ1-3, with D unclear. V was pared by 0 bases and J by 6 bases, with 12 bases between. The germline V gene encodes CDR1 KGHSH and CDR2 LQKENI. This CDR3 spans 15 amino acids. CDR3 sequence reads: CASSPPRSGVNTIYF. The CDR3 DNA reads TGTGCCAGCTCACCACCGAGATCGGGTGTAAACACCATATATTTT.

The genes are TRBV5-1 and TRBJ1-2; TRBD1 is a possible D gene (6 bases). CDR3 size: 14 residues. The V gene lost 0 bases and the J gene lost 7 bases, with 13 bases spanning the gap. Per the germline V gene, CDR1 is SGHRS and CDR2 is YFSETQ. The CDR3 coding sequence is TGCGCCAGCAGCTTGGAGTTGGGGGGCGGTGGCTACACCTTC. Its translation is CASSLELGGGGYTF.

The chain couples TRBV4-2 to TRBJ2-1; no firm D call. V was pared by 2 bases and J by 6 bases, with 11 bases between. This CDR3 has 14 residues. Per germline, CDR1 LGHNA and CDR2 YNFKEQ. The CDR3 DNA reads TGTGCCAGCAGCCAATGGTCGAGCCGCAATGAGCAGTTCTTC. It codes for CASSQWSSRNEQFF.

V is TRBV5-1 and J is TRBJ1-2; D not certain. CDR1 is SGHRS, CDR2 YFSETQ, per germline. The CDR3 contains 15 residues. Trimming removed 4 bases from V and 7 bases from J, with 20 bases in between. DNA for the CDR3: TGCGCCAGCAGCCTGGTCGGGAACCAGGTTTTTGGCTACACCTTC. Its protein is CASSLVGNQVFGYTF. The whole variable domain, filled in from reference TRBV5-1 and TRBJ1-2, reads KAGVTQTPRYLIKTRGQQVTLSCSPISGHRSVSWYQQTPGQGLQFLFEYFSETQRNKGNFPGRFSGRQFSNSRSEMNVSTLELGDSALYLCASSLVGNQVFGYTFGSGTRLTVV.